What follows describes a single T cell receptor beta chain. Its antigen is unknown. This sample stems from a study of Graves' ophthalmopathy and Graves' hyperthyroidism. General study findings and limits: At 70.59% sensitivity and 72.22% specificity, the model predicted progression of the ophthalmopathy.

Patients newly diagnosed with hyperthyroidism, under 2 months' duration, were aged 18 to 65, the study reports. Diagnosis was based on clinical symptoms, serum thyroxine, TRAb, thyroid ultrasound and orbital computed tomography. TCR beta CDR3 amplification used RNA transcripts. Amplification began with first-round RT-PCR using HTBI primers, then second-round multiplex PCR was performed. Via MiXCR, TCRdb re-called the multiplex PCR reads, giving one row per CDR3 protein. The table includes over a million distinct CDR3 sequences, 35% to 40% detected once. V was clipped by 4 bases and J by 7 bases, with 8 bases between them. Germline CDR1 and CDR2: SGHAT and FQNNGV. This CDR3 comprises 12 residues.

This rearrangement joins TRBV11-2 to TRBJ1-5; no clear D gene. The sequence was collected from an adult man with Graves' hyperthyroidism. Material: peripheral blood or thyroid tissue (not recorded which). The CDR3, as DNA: TGTGCCAGCAGCTCTTACGGGCAGCCCCAGCATTTT. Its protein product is CASSSYGQPQHF.